This TCR beta chain was recorded in a study of shared clonotypes between healthy human individuals. With regard to this clone: The same CDR3 also results from other DNA sequences found in this sample.

Measured with immunoSEQ multiplex PCR; TCRdb has only the in-frame clones, and not every one. Among roughly 2,300,000 clones listed, approximately 90% were seen once. A CD45RA-negative memory subset and a CD45RA+ naive subset were separated from the CD4+ cells. There are 12 residues in the CDR3. Trimming shortened V by 6 bases and J by 3 bases, and 10 bases separated the two germline ends. Per the germline V gene, CDR1 is SQVTM and CDR2 is ANQGSEA. The gene calls are TRBV29-1 and TRBJ2-3; D is possibly TRBD2 (6 bases). The sequencing input was naive CD4+ T cells from PBMCs. Subset of the sample: CD45RA+ positively selected. This TCR derives from a young man in good health. Some clones in this sample may be carry-over from other donors' samples. CDR3 coding DNA: TGCAGCGTGGACGGGAGTACAGATACGCAGTATTTT. Translating gives CSVDGSTDTQYF.